This T cell receptor (beta chain) was sequenced in a study of a mutant IDH1 vaccine in newly diagnosed glioma. Looking at the study overall: An approximately 62% male, 37.5% female split and a mean age of around 41 years characterized treated patients. Radiotherapy, temozolomide, or both had been given previously, and both were given to most.

A remark on this clone: What it recognizes is unknown.

Study-level points and caveats: Vaccination elicited immune responses in 93.3% of patients. Top peripheral T cell clonotype shifts appeared unrelated to pseudoprogression.

The sample's time point: week 35, safety follow-up. Doses comprised 300 ug of mutant IDH1 20-mer peptide each, plus topical imiquimod. Profiling relied on immunoSEQ multiplex PCR, and the TCRdb table lists in-frame clones only, not all of them. The table has under 60,000 clones, 60% to 85% seen once. The specimen comprised PBMCs, sampled from a glioma patient whose treatment included an IDH1 peptide vaccine. This clonotype was sampled from a man aged 35-49 years with glioma.

The CDR3 is CASSGKWTRRAMEQFF. The CDR3 DNA sequence: TGTGCCAGCAGCGGGAAGTGGACTAGAAGGGCGATGGAGCAGTTCTTC. The gene calls are TRBV5-6 and TRBJ2-1; TRBD2 matches at 7 bases. Germline-derived CDR1 and CDR2 are SGHDT and YYEEEE. This CDR3 has 16 amino acids. The ends lost 4 bases at V and 10 bases at J; junction bases unmatched: 17.